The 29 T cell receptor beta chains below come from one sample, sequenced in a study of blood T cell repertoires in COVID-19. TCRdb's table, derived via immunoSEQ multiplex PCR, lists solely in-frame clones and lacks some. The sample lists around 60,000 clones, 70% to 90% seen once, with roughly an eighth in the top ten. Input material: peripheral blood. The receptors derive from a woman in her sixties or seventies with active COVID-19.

The CDR3 DNA sequence: TGTGCCAGCAGTTTAACAGGGTTCACTGAAGCTTTCTTT. Its translation is CASSLTGFTEAFF. V usage is TRBV27 and J usage is TRBJ1-1; TRBD1 is a possible D gene (6 bases). The germline V gene has CDR1 MNHEY and CDR2 SMNVEV (reference sequence). Trimming left V 2 bases short and J 4 bases short, with 8 bases between. CDR3 length: 13 residues.

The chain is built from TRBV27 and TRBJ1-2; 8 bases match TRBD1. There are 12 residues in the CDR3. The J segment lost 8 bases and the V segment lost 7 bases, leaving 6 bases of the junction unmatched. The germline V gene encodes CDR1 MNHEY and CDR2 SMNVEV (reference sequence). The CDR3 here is CASKQGGRGYTF. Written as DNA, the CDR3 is TGTGCCAGCAAACAGGGGGGACGGGGCTACACCTTC.

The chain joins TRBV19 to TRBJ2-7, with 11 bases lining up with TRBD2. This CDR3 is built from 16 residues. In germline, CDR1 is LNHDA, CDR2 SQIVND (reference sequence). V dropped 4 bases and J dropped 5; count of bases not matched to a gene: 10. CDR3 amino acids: CASSKRPSGGLNEQYF. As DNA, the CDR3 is TGTGCCAGTAGTAAACGACCTAGCGGGGGGTTGAACGAGCAGTACTTC. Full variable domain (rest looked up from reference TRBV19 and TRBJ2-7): DGGITQSPKYLFRKEGQNVTLSCEQNLNHDAMYWYRQDPGQGLRLIYYSQIVNDFQKGDIAEGYSVSREKKESFPLTVTSAQKNPTAFYLCASSKRPSGGLNEQYFGPGTRLTVT.

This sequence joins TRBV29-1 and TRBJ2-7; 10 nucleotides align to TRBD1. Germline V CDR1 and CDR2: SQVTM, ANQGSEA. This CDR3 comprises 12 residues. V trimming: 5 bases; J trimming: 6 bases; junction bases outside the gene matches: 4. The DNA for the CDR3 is TGCAGCGTTAAGGGACAGGGGCCCGAGCAGTACTTC. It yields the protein CSVKGQGPEQYF.

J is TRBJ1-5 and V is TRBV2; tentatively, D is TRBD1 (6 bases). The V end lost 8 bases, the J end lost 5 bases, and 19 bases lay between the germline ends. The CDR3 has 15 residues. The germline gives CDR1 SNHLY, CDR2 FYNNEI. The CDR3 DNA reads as TGTGCCAGCTGGGTTCCCGGGACACCGCATCAGCCCCAGCATTTT. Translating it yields CASWVPGTPHQPQHF.

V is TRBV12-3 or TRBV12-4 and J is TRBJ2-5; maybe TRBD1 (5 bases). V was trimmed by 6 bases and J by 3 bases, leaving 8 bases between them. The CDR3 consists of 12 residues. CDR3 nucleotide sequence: TGTGCCAGCAGGCAGGGTGAAGAGACCCAGTACTTC. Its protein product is CASRQGEETQYF.

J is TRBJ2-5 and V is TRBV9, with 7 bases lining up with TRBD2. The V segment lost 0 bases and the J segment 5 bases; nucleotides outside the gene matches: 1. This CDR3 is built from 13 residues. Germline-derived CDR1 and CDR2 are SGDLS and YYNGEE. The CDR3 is CASSVGGGETQYF. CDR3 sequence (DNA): TGTGCCAGCAGCGTAGGGGGAGGGGAGACCCAGTACTTC.

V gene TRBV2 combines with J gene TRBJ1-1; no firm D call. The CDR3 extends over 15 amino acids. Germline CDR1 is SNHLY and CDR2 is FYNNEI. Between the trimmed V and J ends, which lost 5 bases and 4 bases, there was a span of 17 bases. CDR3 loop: CASSRQPKGSTEAFF. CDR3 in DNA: TGTGCCAGCAGTCGCCAGCCGAAAGGGAGCACTGAAGCTTTCTTT.

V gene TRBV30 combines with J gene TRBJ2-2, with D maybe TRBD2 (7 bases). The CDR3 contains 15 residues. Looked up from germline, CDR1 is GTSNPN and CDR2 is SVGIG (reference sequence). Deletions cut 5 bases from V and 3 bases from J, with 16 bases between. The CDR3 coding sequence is TGTGCCTGGGAGGGGGGGCCTATGGACACCGGGGAGCTGTTTTTT. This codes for CAWEGGPMDTGELFF.

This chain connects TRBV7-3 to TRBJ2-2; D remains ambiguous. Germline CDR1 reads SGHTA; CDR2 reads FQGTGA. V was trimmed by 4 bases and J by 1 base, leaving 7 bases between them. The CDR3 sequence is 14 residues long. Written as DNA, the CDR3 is TGTGCCAGCAGCTCAAACAGGAACACCGGGGAGCTGTTTTTT. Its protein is CASSSNRNTGELFF.

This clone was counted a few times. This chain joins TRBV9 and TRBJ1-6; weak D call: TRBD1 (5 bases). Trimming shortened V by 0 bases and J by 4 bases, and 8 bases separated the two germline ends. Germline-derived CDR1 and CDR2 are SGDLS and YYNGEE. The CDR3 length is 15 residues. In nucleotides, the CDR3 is TGTGCCAGCAGCGTAGAGGGGATGTATAATTCACCCCTCCACTTT. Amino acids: CASSVEGMYNSPLHF.

For the CDR3, the DNA is TGTGCCAGCCAAAGCGTGGGGACTAGCGGAGAGACCCAGTACTTC. The encoded protein is CASQSVGTSGETQYF. This chain connects TRBV5-4 to TRBJ2-5; 11 positions match TRBD2. This CDR3 contains 15 residues. Looked up from germline, CDR1 is SGHNT and CDR2 is YYREEE (reference sequence). V dropped 7 bases and J dropped 4; count of bases not matched to a gene: 9.

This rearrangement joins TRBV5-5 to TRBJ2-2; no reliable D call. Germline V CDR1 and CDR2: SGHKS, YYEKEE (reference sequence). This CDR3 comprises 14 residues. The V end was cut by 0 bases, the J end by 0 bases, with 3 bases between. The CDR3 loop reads CASSLAANTGELFF. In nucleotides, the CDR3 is TGTGCCAGCAGCTTGGCTGCGAACACCGGGGAGCTGTTTTTT.

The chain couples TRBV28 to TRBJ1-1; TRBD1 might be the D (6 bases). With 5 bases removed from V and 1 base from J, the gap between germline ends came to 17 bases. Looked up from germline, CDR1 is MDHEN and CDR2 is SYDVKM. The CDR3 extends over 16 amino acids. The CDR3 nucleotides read TGTGCCAGCAGTACCATCCCCGGGACATCGAACACTGAAGCTTTCTTT. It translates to CASSTIPGTSNTEAFF.

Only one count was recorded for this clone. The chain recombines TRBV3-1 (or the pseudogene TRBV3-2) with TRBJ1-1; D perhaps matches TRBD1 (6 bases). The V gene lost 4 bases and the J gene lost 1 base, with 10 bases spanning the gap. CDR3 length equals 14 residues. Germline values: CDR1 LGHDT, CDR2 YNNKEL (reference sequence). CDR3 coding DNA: TGTGCCAGCAGCCCATGGACAGAGAACACTGAAGCTTTCTTT. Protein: CASSPWTENTEAFF.

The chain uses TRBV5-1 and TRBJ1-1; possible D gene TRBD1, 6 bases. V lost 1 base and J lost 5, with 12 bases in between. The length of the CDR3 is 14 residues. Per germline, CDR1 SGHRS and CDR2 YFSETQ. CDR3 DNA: TGCGCCAGCAGCTTGATGGGGGCGTGGACTGAAGCTTTCTTT. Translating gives CASSLMGAWTEAFF.

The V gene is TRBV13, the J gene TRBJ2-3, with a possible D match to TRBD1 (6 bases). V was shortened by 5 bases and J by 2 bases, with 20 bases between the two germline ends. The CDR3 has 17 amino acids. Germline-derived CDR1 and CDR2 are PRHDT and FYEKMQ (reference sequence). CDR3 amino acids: CASSHLGGHRDTDTQYF. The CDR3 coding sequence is TGTGCCAGCAGCCACCTGGGCGGCCACAGGGACACAGATACGCAGTATTTT.

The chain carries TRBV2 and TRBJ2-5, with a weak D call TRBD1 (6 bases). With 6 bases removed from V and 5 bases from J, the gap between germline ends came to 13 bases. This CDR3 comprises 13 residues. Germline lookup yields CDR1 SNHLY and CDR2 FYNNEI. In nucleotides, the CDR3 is TGTGCCAGCAGCGTTCAGGGGTGGGAGACCCAGTACTTC. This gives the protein CASSVQGWETQYF. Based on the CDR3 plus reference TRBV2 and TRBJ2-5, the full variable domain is EPEVTQTPSHQVTQMGQEVILRCVPISNHLYFYWYRQILGQKVEFLVSFYNNEISEKSEIFDDQFSVERPDGSNFTLKIRSTKLEDSAMYFCASSVQGWETQYFGPGTRLLVL.

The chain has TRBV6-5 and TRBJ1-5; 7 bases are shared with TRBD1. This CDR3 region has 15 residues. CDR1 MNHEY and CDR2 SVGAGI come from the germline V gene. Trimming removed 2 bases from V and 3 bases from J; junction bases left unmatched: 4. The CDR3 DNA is TGTGCCAGCAGTTACGACAGGGAAAACAATCAGCCCCAGCATTTT. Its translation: CASSYDRENNQPQHF.

The CDR3 is CASGLVVRGPLSEYGYEQYF. CDR3 in DNA: TGTGCTAGTGGTTTGGTGGTAAGGGGGCCCCTTTCAGAGTATGGCTACGAGCAGTACTTC. The chain uses TRBV12-5 and TRBJ2-7, with 7 nucleotides matching TRBD1. The CDR3 is 20 residues long. The J segment lost 3 bases and the V segment lost 0 bases, leaving 20 bases of the junction unmatched. Germline lookup yields CDR1 LGHNT and CDR2 FRNRAP.

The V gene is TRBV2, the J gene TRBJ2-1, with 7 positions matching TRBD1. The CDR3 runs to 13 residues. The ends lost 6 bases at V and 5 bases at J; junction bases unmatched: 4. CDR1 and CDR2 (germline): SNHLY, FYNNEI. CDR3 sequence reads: CASRRGLNNEQFF. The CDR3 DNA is TGTGCCAGCAGAAGGGGGCTTAACAATGAGCAGTTCTTC.

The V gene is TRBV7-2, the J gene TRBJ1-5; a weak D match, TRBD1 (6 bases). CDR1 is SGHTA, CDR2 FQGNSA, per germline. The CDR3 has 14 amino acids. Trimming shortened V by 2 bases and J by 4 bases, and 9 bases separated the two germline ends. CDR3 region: CASSLPTGNQPQHF. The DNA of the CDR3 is TGTGCCAGCAGCTTACCTACAGGGAATCAGCCCCAGCATTTT.

For the CDR3, the DNA is TGTGCCAGTTCGGAGGGCAGGTCCTATAATTCACCCCTCCACTTT. It codes for CASSEGRSYNSPLHF. The chain links TRBV19 to TRBJ1-6; no reliable D call. The CDR3 runs 15 residues. Germline V gene sequence: CDR1 LNHDA, CDR2 SQIVND (reference sequence). V lost 8 bases, J lost 1 base, and 12 bases lay in between.

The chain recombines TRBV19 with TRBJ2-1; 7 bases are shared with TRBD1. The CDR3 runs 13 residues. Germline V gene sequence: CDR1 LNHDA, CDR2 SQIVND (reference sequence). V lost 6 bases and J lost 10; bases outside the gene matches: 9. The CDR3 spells CASRGYRGGEQFF. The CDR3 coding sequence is TGTGCCAGTAGGGGGTACAGGGGTGGAGAGCAGTTCTTC.

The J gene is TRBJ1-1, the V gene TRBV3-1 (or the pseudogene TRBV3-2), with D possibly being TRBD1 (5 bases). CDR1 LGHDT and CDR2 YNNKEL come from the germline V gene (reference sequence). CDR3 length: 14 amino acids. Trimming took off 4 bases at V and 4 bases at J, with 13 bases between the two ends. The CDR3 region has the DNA TGTGCCAGCAGCCGGGGGGGAAGAGGCACTGAAGCTTTCTTT. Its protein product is CASSRGGRGTEAFF.

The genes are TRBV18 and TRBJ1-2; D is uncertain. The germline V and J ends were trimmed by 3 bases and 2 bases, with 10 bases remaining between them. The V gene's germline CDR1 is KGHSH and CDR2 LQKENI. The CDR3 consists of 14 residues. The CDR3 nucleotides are TGTGCCAGCTCACCTGGTGGGCAGAACTATGGCTACACCTTC. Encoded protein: CASSPGGQNYGYTF.

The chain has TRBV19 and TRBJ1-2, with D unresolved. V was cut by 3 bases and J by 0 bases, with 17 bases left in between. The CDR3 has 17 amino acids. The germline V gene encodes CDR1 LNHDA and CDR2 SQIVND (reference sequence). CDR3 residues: CASSIGQGLSSNYGYTF. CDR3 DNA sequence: TGTGCCAGTAGTATTGGGCAAGGCTTATCCTCTAACTATGGCTACACCTTC.

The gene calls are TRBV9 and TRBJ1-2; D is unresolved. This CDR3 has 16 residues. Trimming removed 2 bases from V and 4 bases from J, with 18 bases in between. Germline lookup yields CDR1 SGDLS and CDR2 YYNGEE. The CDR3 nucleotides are TGTGCCAGCAGCGTGGACGGAGGCCTACGGGGCTATGGCTACACCTTC. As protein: CASSVDGGLRGYGYTF.

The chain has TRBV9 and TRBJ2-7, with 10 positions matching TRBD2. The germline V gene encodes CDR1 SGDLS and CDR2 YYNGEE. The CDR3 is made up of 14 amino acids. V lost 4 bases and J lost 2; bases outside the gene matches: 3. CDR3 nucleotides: TGTGCCAGCAGCCGGACTAGCGGAACCTACGAGCAGTACTTC. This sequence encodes CASSRTSGTYEQYF.